This TCR beta chain was identified during a study of blood T cell repertoires in COVID-19. At the level of the study: The United States, Italy and Spain provided the acute and convalescent COVID-19 samples. T cells, B-cell-depleted T cells, or PBMCs supplied cDNA or gDNA.

Original handling: Amplification of reference gene primers was used by the study to estimate nucleated cell counts. Only in-frame clones appear in the TCRdb table, and some are missing; sequencing was by immunoSEQ multiplex PCR. V and J calls and clone size are given by that table; D and trimming were obtained from the DNA. The sample has 80,000 to 100,000 clones; 80% to 90% are singletons. The Seattle site enrolled patients during active infection and followed them longitudinally. The germline V gene has CDR1 SGHVS and CDR2 FNYEAQ. The CDR3 runs to 17 residues. Trimming shortened V by 4 bases and J by 0 bases, and 16 bases separated the two germline ends.

This chain links TRBV7-6 with TRBJ1-3, with D possibly being TRBD1 (6 bases). Sequencing used peripheral blood. This TCR came from a human donor with COVID-19, enrolled during active disease. The donor label of this sample is uncertain. CDR3 protein: CASSWFGDNYSGNTIYF. The CDR3 DNA reads as TGTGCCAGCAGCTGGTTTGGGGACAACTACTCTGGAAACACCATATATTTT. Complete variable domain (other parts from reference TRBV7-6 and TRBJ1-3): GAGVSQSPRYKVTKRGQDVALRCDPISGHVSLYWYRQALGQGPEFLTYFNYEAQQDKSGLPNDRFSAERPEGSISTLTIQRTEQRDSAMYRCASSWFGDNYSGNTIYFGEGSWLTVV.